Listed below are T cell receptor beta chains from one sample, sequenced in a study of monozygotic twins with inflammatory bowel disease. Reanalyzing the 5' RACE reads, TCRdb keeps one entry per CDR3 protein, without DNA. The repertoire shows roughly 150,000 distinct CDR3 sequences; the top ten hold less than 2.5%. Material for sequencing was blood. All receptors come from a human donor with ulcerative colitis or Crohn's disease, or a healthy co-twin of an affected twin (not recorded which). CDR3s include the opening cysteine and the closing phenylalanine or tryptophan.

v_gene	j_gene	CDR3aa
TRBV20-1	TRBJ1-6	CSARGGIPSSYNSPLHF
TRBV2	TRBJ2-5	CASTGEETQYF
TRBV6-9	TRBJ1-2	CASRTGQAINSNYGYTF
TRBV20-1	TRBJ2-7	CSARAWTGDEQYF
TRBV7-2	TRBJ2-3	CASSLGDYGDRVDTQYF
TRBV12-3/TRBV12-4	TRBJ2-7	CASSLSKWISYEQYF
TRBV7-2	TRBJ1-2	CASSLGQLYGYTF
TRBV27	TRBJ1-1	CASWGWTEYNTEAFF
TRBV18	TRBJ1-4	CASSPASASTNEKLFF
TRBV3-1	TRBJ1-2	CASSPPDRGSDGYTF
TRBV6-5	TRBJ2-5	CASSYLDRGRETQYF
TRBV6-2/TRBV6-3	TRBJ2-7	CASSYLGQGNEQYF
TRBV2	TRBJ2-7	CASKPGLLTYEQYF
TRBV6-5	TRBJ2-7	CASSYSTGPRSYEQYF
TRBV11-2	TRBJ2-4	CASSLAPGIAKNIQYF
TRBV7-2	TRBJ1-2	CASRRTGGSYGYTF
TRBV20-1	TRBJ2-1	CSAISGATYNEQFF
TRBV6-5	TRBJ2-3	CASSYTEGLAGGDTQYF
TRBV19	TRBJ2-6	CASSTGTGTSGANVLTF
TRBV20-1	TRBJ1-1	CSARRGRVTEAFF
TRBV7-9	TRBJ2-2	CASSSVDRGIGELFF
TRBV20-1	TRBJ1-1	CSARDWGEPNTEAFF
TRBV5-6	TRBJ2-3	CASSLEGSGGSDTQYF
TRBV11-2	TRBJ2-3	CASSLGALAGGGIRDTQYF
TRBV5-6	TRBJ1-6	CASSLEDRGPAPLHF
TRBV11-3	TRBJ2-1	CASSPRRPGQGVGEQFF
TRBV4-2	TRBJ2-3	CASSRAGLEPSDTQYF
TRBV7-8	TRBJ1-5	CASSLEGTAQPQHF
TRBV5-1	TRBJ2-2	CASSLENSGATGELFF